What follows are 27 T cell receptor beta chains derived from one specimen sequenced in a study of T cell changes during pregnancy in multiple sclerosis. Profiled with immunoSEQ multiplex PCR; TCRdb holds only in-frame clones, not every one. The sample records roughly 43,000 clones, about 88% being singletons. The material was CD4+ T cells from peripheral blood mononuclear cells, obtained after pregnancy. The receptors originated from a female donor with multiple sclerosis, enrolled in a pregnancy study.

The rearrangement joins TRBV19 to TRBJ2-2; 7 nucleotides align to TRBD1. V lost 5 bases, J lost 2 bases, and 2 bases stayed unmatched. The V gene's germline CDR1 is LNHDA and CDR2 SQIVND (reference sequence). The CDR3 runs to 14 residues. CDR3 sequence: CASSAGGNTGELFF. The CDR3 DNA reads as TGTGCCAGTAGTGCAGGGGGAAACACCGGGGAGCTGTTTTTT.

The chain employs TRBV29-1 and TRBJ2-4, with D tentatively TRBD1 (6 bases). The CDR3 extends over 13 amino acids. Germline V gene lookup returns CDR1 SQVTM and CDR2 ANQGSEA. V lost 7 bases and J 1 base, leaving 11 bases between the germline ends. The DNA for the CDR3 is TGCAGCGCCAGGGGAACGGCCAAAAACATTCAGTACTTC. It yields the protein CSARGTAKNIQYF.

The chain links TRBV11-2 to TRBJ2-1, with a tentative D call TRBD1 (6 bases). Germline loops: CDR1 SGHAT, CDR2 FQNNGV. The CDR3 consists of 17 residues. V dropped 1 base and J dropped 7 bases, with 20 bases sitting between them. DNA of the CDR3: TGTGCCAGCAGCTTAGCCCCGACAGGACCTTCGAATAATGAGCAGTTCTTC. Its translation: CASSLAPTGPSNNEQFF. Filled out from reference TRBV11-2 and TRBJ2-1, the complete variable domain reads EAGVAQSPRYKIIEKRQSVAFWCNPISGHATLYWYQQILGQGPKLLIQFQNNGVVDDSQLPKDRFSAERLKGVDSTLKIQPAKLEDSAVYLCASSLAPTGPSNNEQFFGPGTRLTVL.

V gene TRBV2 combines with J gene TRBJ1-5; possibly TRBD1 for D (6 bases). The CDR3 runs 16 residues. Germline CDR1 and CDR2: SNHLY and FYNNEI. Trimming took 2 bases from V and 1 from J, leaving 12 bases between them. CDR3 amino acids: CASSEYQGQSNQPQHF. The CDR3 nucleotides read TGTGCCAGCAGTGAATACCAGGGACAAAGCAATCAGCCCCAGCATTTT.

CDR3 nucleotides: TGTGCCAGCAGCTTATACTCTAGCCGCAACACCGGGGAGCTGTTTTTT. This gives the protein CASSLYSSRNTGELFF. The chain carries TRBV7-9 and TRBJ2-2, with D perhaps TRBD2 (5 bases). CDR1 is SEHNR, CDR2 FQNEAQ, per germline (reference sequence). This CDR3 has 16 amino acids. V was pared by 2 bases and J by 2 bases, with 12 bases between.

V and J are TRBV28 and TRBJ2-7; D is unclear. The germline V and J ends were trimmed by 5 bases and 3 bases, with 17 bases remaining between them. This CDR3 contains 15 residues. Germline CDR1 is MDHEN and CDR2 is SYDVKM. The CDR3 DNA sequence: TGTGCCAGCAGTCTACAGCCCTCCTTGGGCTACGAGCAGTACTTC. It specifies CASSLQPSLGYEQYF.

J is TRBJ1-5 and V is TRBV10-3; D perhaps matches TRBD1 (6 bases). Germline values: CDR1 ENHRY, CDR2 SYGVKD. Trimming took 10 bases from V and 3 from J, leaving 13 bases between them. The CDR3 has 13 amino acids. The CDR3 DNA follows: TGTGCCACACAAGGACAGTCCAATCAGCCCCAGCATTTT. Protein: CATQGQSNQPQHF.

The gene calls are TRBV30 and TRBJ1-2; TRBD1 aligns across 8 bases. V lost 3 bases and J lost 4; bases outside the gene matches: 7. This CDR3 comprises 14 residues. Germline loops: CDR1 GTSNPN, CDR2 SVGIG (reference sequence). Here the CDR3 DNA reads TGTGCCTGGAGCAGGACAGGGATAGGCTATGGCTACACCTTC. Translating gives CAWSRTGIGYGYTF.

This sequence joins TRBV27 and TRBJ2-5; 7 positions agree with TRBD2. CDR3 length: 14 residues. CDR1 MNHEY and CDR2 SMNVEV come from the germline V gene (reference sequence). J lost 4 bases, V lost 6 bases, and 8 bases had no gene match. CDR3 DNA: TGTGCCAGCAGCTGGACTAGATCGGTAGAGACCCAGTACTTC. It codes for CASSWTRSVETQYF.

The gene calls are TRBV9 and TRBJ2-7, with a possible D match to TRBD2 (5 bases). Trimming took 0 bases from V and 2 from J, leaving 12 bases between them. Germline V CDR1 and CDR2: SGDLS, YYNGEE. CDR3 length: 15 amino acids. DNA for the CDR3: TGTGCCAGCAGCGTAGGAGTGGACTCAGCCTACGAGCAGTACTTC. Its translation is CASSVGVDSAYEQYF.

CDR3 region: CAWSLGGAFSGNTIYF. CDR3 sequence (DNA): TGTGCCTGGAGTCTCGGCGGGGCATTCTCTGGAAACACCATATATTTT. The chain combines TRBV30 with TRBJ1-3; tentative D call: TRBD1 (5 bases). V was trimmed by 2 bases and J by 0 bases, leaving 14 bases between them. This CDR3 has 16 residues. CDR1 is GTSNPN, CDR2 SVGIG, per germline (reference sequence).

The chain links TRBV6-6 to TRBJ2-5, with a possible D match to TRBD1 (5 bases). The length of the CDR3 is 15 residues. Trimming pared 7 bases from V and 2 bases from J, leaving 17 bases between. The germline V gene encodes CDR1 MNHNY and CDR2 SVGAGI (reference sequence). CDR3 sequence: CASITGQGGQETQYF. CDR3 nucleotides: TGTGCCAGCATTACGGGCCAGGGCGGACAAGAGACCCAGTACTTC.

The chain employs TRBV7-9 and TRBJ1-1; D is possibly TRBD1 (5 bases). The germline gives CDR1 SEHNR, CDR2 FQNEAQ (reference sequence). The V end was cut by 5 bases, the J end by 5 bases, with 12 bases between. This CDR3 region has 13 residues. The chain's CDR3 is CASSPNRGTEAFF. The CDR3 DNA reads TGTGCCAGCAGCCCTAATCGGGGGACTGAAGCTTTCTTT. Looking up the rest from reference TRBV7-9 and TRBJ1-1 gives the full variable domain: DTGVSQNPRHKITKRGQNVTFRCDPISEHNRLYWYRQTLGQGPEFLTYFQNEAQLEKSRLLSDRFSAERPKGSFSTLEIQRTEQGDSAMYLCASSPNRGTEAFFGQGTRLTVV.

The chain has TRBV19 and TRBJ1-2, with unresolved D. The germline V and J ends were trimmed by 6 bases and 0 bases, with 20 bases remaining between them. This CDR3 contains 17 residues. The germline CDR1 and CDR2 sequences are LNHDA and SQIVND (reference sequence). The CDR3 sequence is CASSPSWQEDANYGYTF. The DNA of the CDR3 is TGTGCCAGTAGCCCCTCGTGGCAGGAAGATGCTAACTATGGCTACACCTTC.

CDR3 amino acids: CASSLTGFLYEKLFF. CDR3 in DNA: TGCGCCAGCAGCCTCACAGGGTTCCTATATGAAAAACTGTTTTTT. The chain is built from TRBV4-1 and TRBJ1-4; TRBD1 might be the D (6 bases). This CDR3 spans 15 amino acids. CDR1 and CDR2 (germline): MGHRA, YSYEKL. The V and J ends lost 4 bases and 6 bases respectively, with 15 bases between them.

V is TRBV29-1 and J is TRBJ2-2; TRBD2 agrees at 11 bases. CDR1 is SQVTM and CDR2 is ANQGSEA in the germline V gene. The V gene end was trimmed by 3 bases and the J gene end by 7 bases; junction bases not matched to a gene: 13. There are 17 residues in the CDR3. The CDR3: CSVEGTSGLASGGELFF. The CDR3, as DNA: TGCAGCGTTGAGGGGACTAGCGGCCTTGCTAGTGGCGGGGAGCTGTTTTTT.

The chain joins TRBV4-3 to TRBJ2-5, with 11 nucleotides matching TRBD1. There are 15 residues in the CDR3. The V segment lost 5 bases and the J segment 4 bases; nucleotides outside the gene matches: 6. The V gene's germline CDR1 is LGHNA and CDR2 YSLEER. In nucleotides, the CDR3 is TGCGCCAGCAGCTTCGGGACAGGGGGGAGAGAGACCCAGTACTTC. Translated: CASSFGTGGRETQYF.

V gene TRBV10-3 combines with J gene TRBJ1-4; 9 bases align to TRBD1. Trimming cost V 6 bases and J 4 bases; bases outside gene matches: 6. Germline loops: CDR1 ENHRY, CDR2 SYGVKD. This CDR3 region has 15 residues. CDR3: CAIREGTGINEKLFF. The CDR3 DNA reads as TGTGCCATCAGGGAGGGGACAGGGATTAATGAAAAACTGTTTTTT.

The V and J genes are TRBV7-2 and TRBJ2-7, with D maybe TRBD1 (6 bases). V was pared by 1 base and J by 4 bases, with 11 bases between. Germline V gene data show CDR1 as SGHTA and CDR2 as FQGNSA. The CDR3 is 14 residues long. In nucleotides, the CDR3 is TGTGCCAGCAGCTTAGAGGGGGTAACATACGAGCAGTACTTC. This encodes CASSLEGVTYEQYF.

CDR3 DNA: TGTGCCAGCTCACCGGGACAATCCGGCTCGAACACTGAAGCTTTCTTT. The encoded protein is CASSPGQSGSNTEAFF. The rearrangement uses TRBV18 and TRBJ1-1; perhaps TRBD1 as D (6 bases). The CDR3 is made up of 16 amino acids. The V end lost 3 bases, the J end lost 1 base, and 15 bases lay between the germline ends. Per germline, CDR1 KGHSH and CDR2 LQKENI.

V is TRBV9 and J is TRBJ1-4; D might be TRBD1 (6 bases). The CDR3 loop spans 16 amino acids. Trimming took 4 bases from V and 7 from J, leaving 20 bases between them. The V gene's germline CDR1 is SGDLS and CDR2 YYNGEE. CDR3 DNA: TGTGCCAGCAGCTCCGGCTCGGGGGGGCGAGTTGAAAAACTGTTTTTT. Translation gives CASSSGSGGRVEKLFF.

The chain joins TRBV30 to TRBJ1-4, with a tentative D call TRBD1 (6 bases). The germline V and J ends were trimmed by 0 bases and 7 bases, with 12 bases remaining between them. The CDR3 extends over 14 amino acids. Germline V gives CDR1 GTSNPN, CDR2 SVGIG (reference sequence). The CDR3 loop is CAWSVQKTGEKLFF. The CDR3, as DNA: TGTGCCTGGAGTGTACAAAAGACAGGTGAAAAACTGTTTTTT.

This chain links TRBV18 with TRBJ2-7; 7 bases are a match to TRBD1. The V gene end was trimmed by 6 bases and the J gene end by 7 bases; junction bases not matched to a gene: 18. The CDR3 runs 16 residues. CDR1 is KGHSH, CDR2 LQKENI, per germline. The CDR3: CASSMILQGPLGEQYF. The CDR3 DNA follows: TGTGCCAGCTCCATGATACTACAGGGGCCCTTAGGGGAGCAGTACTTC.

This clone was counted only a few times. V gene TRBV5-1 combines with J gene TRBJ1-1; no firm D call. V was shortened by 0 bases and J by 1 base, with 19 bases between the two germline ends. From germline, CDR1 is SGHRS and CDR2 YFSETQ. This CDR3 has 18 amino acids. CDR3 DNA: TGCGCCAGCAGCTTGGCCGGTATGGGTCCGGGAGGGAACACTGAAGCTTTCTTT. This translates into CASSLAGMGPGGNTEAFF.

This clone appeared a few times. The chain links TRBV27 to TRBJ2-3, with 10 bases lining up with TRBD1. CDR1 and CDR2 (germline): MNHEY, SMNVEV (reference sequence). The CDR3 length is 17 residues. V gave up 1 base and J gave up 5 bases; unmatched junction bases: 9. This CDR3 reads CASSLYPTGQGRDTQYF. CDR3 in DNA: TGTGCCAGCAGTTTATACCCAACGGGACAGGGGAGAGATACGCAGTATTTT.

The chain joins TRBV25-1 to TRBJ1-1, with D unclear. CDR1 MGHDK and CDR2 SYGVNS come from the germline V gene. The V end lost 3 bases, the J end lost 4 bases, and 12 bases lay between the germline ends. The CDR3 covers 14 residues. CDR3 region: CASSDSGWSTEAFF. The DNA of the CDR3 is TGTGCCAGCAGTGATTCGGGGTGGAGCACTGAAGCTTTCTTT. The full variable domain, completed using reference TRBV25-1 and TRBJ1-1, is EADIYQTPRYLVIGTGKKITLECSQTMGHDKMYWYQQDPGMELHLIHYSYGVNSTEKGDLSSESTVSRIRTEHFPLTLESARPSHTSQYLCASSDSGWSTEAFFGQGTRLTVV.

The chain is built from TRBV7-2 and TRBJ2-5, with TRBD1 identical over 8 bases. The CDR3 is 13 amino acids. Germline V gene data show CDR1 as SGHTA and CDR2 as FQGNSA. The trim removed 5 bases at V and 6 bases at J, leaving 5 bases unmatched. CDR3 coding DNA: TGTGCCAGCAGCCCCAGGGGGCAGCAGACCCAGTACTTC. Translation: CASSPRGQQTQYF.